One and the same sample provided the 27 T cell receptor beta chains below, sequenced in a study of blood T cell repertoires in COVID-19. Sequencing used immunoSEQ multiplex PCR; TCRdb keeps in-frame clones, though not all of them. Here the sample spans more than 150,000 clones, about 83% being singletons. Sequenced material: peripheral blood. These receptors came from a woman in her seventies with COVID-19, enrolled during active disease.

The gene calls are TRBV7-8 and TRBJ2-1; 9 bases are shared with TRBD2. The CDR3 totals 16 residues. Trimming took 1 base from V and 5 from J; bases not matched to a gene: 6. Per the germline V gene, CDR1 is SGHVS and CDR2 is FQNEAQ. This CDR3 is CASSLGLAGEDNEQFF. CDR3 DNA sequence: TGTGCCAGCAGCTTAGGGTTAGCGGGAGAAGACAATGAGCAGTTCTTC.

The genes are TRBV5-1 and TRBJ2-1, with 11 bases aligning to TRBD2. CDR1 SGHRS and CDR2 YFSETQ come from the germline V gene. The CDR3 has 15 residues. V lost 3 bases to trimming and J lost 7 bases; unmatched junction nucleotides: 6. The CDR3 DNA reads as TGCGCCAGCAGCTCCTTAGCGGGAGGGGAAAATGAGCAGTTCTTC. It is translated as CASSSLAGGENEQFF. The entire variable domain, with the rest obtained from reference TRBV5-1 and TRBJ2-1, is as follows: KAGVTQTPRYLIKTRGQQVTLSCSPISGHRSVSWYQQTPGQGLQFLFEYFSETQRNKGNFPGRFSGRQFSNSRSEMNVSTLELGDSALYLCASSSLAGGENEQFFGPGTRLTVL.

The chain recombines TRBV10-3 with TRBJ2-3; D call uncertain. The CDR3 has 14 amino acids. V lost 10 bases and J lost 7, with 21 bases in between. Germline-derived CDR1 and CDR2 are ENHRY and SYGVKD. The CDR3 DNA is TGTGCCACACTACCGACGGTCGGTGTGAATACGCAGTATTTT. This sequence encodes CATLPTVGVNTQYF.

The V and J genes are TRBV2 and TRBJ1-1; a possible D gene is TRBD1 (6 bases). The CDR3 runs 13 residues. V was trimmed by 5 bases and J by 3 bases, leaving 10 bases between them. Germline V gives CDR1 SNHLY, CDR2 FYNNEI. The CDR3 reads CASSKDSHTEAFF. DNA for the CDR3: TGTGCCAGCAGTAAGGACAGCCACACTGAAGCTTTCTTT.

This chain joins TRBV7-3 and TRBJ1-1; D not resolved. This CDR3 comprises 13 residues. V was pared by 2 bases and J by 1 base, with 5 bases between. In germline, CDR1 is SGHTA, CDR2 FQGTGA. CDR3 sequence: CASSLSSNTEAFF. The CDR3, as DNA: TGTGCCAGCAGCTTATCCTCGAACACTGAAGCTTTCTTT. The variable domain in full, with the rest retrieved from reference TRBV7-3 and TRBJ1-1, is GAGVSQTPSNKVTEKGKYVELRCDPISGHTALYWYRQSLGQGPEFLIYFQGTGAADDSGLPNDRFFAVRPEGSVSTLKIQRTERGDSAVYLCASSLSSNTEAFFGQGTRLTVV.

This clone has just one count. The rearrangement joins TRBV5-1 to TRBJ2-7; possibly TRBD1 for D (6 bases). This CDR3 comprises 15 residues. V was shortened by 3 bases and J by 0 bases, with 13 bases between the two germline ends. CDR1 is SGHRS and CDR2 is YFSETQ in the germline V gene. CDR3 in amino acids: CASSSGTTISYEQYF. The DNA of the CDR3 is TGCGCCAGCAGCTCCGGGACAACTATCTCCTACGAGCAGTACTTC.

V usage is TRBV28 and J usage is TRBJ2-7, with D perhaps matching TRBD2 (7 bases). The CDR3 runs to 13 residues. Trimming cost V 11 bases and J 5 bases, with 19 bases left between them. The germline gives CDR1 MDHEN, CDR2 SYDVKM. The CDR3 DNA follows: TGTGCCGGGGGCGGGGAGGGCGTCCACGAGCAGTACTTC. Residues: CAGGGEGVHEQYF.

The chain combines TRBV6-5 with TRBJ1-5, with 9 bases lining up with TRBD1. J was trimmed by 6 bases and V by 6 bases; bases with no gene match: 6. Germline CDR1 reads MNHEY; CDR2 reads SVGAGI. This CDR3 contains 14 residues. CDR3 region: CASRPQGALQPQHF. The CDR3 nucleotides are TGTGCCAGCAGGCCACAGGGGGCGCTTCAGCCCCAGCATTTT.

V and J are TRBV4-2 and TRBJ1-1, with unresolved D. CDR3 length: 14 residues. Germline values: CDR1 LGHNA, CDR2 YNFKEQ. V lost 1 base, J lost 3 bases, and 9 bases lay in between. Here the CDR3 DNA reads TGTGCCAGCAGCCAAGGTCAGGAGGACACTGAAGCTTTCTTT. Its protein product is CASSQGQEDTEAFF.

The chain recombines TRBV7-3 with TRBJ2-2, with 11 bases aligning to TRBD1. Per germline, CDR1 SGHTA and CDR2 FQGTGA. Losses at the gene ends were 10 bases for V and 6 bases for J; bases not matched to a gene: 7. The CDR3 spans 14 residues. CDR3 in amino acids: CATRGQGAAGELFF. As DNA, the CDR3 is TGTGCCACCAGAGGACAGGGGGCCGCCGGGGAGCTGTTTTTT.

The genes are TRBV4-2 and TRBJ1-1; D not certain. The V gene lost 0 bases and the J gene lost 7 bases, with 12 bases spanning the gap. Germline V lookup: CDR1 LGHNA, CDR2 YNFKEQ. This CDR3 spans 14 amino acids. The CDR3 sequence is CASSQESRSSEAFF. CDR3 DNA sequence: TGTGCCAGCAGCCAAGAGTCCCGTTCGAGTGAAGCTTTCTTT.

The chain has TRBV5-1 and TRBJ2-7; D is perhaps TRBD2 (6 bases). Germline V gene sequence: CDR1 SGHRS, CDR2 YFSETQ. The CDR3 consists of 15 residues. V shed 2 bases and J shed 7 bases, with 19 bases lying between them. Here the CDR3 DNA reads TGCGCCAGCAGCTTCGGGCTCGCCGGGCGGGGAGAGCAGTACTTC. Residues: CASSFGLAGRGEQYF.

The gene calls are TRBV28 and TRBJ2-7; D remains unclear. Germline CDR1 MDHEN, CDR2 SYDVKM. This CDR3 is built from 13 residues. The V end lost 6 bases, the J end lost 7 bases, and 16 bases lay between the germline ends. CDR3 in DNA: TGTGCCAGCAGACCTTCCCCCGGTGGTGAGCAGTACTTC. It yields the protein CASRPSPGGEQYF. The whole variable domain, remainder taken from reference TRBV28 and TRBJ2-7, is DVKVTQSSRYLVKRTGEKVFLECVQDMDHENMFWYRQDPGLGLRLIYFSYDVKMKEKGDIPEGYSVSREKKERFSLILESASTNQTSMYLCASRPSPGGEQYFGPGTRLTVT.

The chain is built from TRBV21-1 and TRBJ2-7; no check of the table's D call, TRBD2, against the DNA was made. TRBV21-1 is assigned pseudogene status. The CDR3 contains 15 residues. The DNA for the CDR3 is TGTGCCAGCAGCGACCGGGACTCCCTCCCCTACGAGCAGTACTTC. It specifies CASSDRDSLPYEQYF.

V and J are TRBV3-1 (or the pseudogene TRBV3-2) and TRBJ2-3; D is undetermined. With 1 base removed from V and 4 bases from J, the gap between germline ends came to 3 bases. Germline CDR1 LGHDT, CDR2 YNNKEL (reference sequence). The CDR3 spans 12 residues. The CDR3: CASSQVADTQYF. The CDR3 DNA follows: TGTGCCAGCAGCCAAGTAGCAGATACGCAGTATTTT.

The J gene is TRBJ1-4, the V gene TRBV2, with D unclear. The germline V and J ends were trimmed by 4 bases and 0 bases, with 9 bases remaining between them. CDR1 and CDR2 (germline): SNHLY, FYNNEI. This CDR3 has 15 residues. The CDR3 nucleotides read TGTGCCAGCAGTGCGGAAGCGGCAACTAATGAAAAACTGTTTTTT. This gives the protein CASSAEAATNEKLFF.

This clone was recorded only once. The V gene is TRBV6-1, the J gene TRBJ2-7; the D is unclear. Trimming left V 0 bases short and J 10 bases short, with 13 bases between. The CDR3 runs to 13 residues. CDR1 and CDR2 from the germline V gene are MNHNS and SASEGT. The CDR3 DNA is TGTGCCAGCAGTGAAGCGCTTGTAGGAGCTCAGTACTTC. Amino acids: CASSEALVGAQYF.

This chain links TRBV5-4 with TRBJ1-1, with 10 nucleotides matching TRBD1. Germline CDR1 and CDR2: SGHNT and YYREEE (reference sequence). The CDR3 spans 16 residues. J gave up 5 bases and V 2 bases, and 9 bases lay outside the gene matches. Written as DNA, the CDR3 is TGTGCCAGCAGCTTAGTCCCGGGACAGGGGCGGACTGAAGCTTTCTTT. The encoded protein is CASSLVPGQGRTEAFF.

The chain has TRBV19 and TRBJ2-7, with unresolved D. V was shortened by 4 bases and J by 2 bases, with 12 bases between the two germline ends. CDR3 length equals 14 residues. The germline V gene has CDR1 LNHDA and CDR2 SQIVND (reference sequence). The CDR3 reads CASSSLLSTYEQYF. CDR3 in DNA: TGTGCCAGTAGTAGTCTACTGAGTACCTACGAGCAGTACTTC.

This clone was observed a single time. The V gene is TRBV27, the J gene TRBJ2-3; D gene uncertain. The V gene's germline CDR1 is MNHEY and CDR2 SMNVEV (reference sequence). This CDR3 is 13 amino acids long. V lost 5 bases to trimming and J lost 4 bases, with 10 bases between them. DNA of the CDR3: TGTGCCAGCAGTCGATTGAGGTCAGATACGCAGTATTTT. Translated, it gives CASSRLRSDTQYF.

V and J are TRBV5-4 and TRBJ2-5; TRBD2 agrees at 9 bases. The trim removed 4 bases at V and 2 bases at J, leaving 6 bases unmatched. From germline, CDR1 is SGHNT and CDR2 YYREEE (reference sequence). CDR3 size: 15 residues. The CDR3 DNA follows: TGTGCCAGCAGCGCCCAGGCGGGAGGGCAAGAGACCCAGTACTTC. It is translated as CASSAQAGGQETQYF.

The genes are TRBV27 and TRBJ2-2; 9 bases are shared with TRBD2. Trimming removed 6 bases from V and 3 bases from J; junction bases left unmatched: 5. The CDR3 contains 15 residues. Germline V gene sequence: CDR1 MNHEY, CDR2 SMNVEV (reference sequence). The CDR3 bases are TGTGCCAGCAGCAGTCGACTAGCGGACACCGGGGAGCTGTTTTTT. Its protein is CASSSRLADTGELFF.

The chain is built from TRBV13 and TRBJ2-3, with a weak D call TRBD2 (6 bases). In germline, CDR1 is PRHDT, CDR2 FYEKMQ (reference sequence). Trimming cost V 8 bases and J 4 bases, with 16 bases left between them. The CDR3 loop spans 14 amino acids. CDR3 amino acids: CASGRELAADTQYF. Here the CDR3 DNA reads TGTGCCAGCGGTAGGGAACTAGCCGCAGATACGCAGTATTTT.

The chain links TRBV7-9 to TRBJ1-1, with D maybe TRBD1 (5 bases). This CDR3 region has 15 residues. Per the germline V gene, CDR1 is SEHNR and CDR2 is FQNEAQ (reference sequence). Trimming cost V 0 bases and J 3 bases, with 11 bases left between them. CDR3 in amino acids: CASSLAGGWHTEAFF. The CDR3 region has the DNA TGTGCCAGCAGCTTAGCGGGGGGGTGGCACACTGAAGCTTTCTTT.

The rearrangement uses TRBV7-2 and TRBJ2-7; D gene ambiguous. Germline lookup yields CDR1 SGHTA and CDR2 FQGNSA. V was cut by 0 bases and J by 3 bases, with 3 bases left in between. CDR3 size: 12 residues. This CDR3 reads CASSLARYEQYF. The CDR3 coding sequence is TGTGCCAGCAGCTTAGCGCGCTACGAGCAGTACTTC.

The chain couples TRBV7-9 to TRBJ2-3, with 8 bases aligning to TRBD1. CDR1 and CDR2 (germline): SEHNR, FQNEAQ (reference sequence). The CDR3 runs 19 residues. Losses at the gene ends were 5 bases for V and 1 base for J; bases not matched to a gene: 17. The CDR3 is CASSKSDRAVLVGTDTQYF. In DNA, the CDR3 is TGTGCCAGCAGCAAATCGGACAGGGCGGTTCTTGTGGGCACAGATACGCAGTATTTT. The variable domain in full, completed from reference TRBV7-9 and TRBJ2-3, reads DTGVSQNPRHKITKRGQNVTFRCDPISEHNRLYWYRQTLGQGPEFLTYFQNEAQLEKSRLLSDRFSAERPKGSFSTLEIQRTEQGDSAMYLCASSKSDRAVLVGTDTQYFGPGTRLTVL.

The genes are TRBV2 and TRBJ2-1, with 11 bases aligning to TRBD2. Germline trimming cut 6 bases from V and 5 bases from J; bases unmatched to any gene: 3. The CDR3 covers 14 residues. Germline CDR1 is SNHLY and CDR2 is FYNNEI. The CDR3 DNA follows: TGTGCCAGCAGCGGACTAGCGGGCAACAATGAGCAGTTCTTC. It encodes CASSGLAGNNEQFF.